These 21 T cell receptor beta chains share one sample of origin, sequenced in a study of T cell responses to AZD1222 COVID-19 vaccine. Generated by immunoSEQ multiplex PCR, the TCRdb table keeps only in-frame clones and is missing some. This table has approximately 150,000 clones, roughly 87% appearing once. This material consisted of peripheral blood, taken 28 days after the second dose of the MenACWY control vaccine. The receptors were sampled from an adult who received the MenACWY meningococcal vaccine as a control.

The genes are TRBV13 and TRBJ2-5; no reliable D call. The CDR3 runs to 16 residues. The ends were cut back, 5 bases at V and 0 bases at J, with 16 bases in the middle. The germline gives CDR1 PRHDT, CDR2 FYEKMQ (reference sequence). The CDR3 sequence is CASSDRTESYQETQYF. The DNA for the CDR3 is TGTGCCAGCAGCGATCGGACCGAATCGTACCAAGAGACCCAGTACTTC.

The chain joins TRBV28 to TRBJ1-1, with TRBD1 matching 7 bases. From germline, CDR1 is MDHEN and CDR2 SYDVKM. The CDR3 extends over 16 amino acids. J lost 0 bases, V lost 4 bases, and 8 bases had no gene match. CDR3 nucleotide sequence: TGTGCCAGCAGTTCAGGGGGTATGGGGCTGAACACTGAAGCTTTCTTT. Residues: CASSSGGMGLNTEAFF.

This clone was counted a few times. The chain is built from TRBV6-1 and TRBJ2-7; 7 bases align to TRBD2. CDR3 length: 14 residues. Germline lookup yields CDR1 MNHNS and CDR2 SASEGT. V was pared by 1 base and J by 3 bases, with 3 bases of the junction left unmatched. CDR3 DNA sequence: TGTGCCAGCAGTGAAGATCTAGCGGACTACGAGCAGTACTTC. Its translation: CASSEDLADYEQYF.

The rearrangement links TRBV3-1 (or the pseudogene TRBV3-2) to TRBJ2-5; D is ambiguous. Germline assignment: CDR1 LGHDT and CDR2 YNNKEL (reference sequence). The germline V and J ends were trimmed by 0 bases and 3 bases, with 14 bases remaining between them. The length of the CDR3 is 16 residues. The CDR3 nucleotides are TGTGCCAGCAGCCAAGATCTTTTGTCCCAGGAAGAGACCCAGTACTTC. It specifies CASSQDLLSQEETQYF.

J is TRBJ2-2 and V is TRBV27, with a tentative D call TRBD2 (6 bases). CDR3 length equals 14 residues. The V end lost 6 bases, the J end lost 4 bases, and 12 bases lay between the germline ends. Germline V gene data show CDR1 as MNHEY and CDR2 as SMNVEV (reference sequence). The CDR3 DNA sequence: TGTGCCAGCAGGGGAGCGGGTGTCACCGGGGAGCTGTTTTTT. Its translation: CASRGAGVTGELFF.

The V gene is TRBV27, the J gene TRBJ1-6; the D gene is possibly TRBD1 (6 bases). The CDR3 extends over 16 amino acids. CDR1 and CDR2 from the germline V gene are MNHEY and SMNVEV (reference sequence). Trimming took off 0 bases at V and 9 bases at J, with 15 bases between the two ends. The CDR3 region is CASSLSSGGPGSPLHF. DNA for the CDR3: TGTGCCAGCAGTTTATCGTCCGGGGGGCCGGGTTCACCCCTCCACTTT.

This chain connects TRBV13 to TRBJ2-1; possibly TRBD1 for D (6 bases). The CDR3 spans 16 residues. The V end lost 5 bases, the J end lost 0 bases, and 14 bases lay between the germline ends. The germline V gene encodes CDR1 PRHDT and CDR2 FYEKMQ (reference sequence). CDR3 residues: CASSPYGTSSYNEQFF. In nucleotides, the CDR3 is TGTGCCAGCAGCCCGTATGGGACATCCTCCTACAATGAGCAGTTCTTC.

The chain has TRBV3-1 (or the pseudogene TRBV3-2) and TRBJ1-6; 9 nucleotides match TRBD1. CDR3 length: 16 amino acids. Germline-derived CDR1 and CDR2 are LGHDT and YNNKEL (reference sequence). V shed 5 bases, J shed 4 bases, and the junction held 6 bases outside the gene matches. The CDR3 DNA sequence: TGTGCCAGCAGCGCGACGGACAGGGGATATAATTCACCCCTCCACTTT. Its translation is CASSATDRGYNSPLHF.

This chain joins TRBV29-1 and TRBJ2-1, with unresolved D. This CDR3 comprises 11 residues. CDR1 and CDR2 from the germline V gene are SQVTM and ANQGSEA. V was shortened by 4 bases and J by 4 bases, with 5 bases between the two germline ends. The CDR3 DNA reads TGCAGCGTTGCCCTTTACAATGAGCAGTTCTTC. Its translation: CSVALYNEQFF.

This sequence joins TRBV5-4 and TRBJ1-1; D uncertain. CDR1 is SGHNT and CDR2 is YYREEE in the germline V gene (reference sequence). The CDR3 length is 16 residues. V was cut by 0 bases and J by 0 bases, with 12 bases left in between. DNA of the CDR3: TGTGCCAGCAGCTTGGGTGCGGCGGGTTTGAACACTGAAGCTTTCTTT. Translated: CASSLGAAGLNTEAFF.

This clone has only a few counts. The genes are TRBV18 and TRBJ1-1; D perhaps matches TRBD1 (5 bases). Trimming removed 3 bases at V and 0 bases at J, with 11 bases between. Germline V CDR1 and CDR2: KGHSH, LQKENI. This CDR3 comprises 15 residues. Written as DNA, the CDR3 is TGTGCCAGCTCACCGCCACAGGCGCTGAACACTGAAGCTTTCTTT. Translation gives CASSPPQALNTEAFF.

The genes are TRBV27 and TRBJ2-6; no clear D gene. The V end lost 10 bases, the J end lost 4 bases, and 11 bases lay between the germline ends. CDR3 length equals 13 residues. Germline V gives CDR1 MNHEY, CDR2 SMNVEV (reference sequence). DNA of the CDR3: TGTGCCACCTCCACTCAGGGGGCCAACGTCCTGACTTTC. Translation gives CATSTQGANVLTF.

The chain uses TRBV7-6 and TRBJ2-5; D may correspond to TRBD1 or TRBD2 (6 bases each). The CDR3 runs to 17 residues. V lost 1 base and J lost 2, with 17 bases in between. Germline V lookup: CDR1 SGHVS, CDR2 FNYEAQ. CDR3 protein: CASSLVDSKGGQETQYF. Here the CDR3 DNA reads TGTGCCAGCAGCTTAGTGGACAGTAAGGGGGGACAAGAGACCCAGTACTTC.

This chain connects TRBV28 to TRBJ1-2; TRBD1 might be the D (6 bases). The CDR3 extends over 13 amino acids. Germline CDR1 reads MDHEN; CDR2 reads SYDVKM. Deletions cut 6 bases from V and 4 bases from J, with 12 bases between. The CDR3 here is CASRRTDLYGYTF. CDR3 sequence (DNA): TGTGCCAGCAGGCGGACAGATCTCTATGGCTACACCTTC.

V is TRBV25-1 and J is TRBJ1-6, with 8 bases fitting TRBD1. CDR3 length: 15 amino acids. Germline CDR1 reads MGHDK; CDR2 reads SYGVNS. The J segment lost 7 bases and the V segment lost 2 bases, leaving 4 bases of the junction unmatched. CDR3 in amino acids: CASSEVQGANSPLHF. The CDR3 region has the DNA TGTGCCAGCAGTGAAGTGCAGGGGGCGAATTCACCCCTCCACTTT.

The chain joins TRBV7-8 to TRBJ1-5; a possible D gene is TRBD1 (5 bases). Germline V gene data show CDR1 as SGHVS and CDR2 as FQNEAQ. Between the trimmed V and J ends, which lost 5 bases and 4 bases, there was a span of 15 bases. CDR3 size: 15 residues. The CDR3 here is CASSERPGGNQPQHF. The CDR3 nucleotides read TGTGCCAGCAGCGAAAGACCCGGGGGGAATCAGCCCCAGCATTTT. Full variable domain (rest looked up from reference TRBV7-8 and TRBJ1-5): GAGVSQSPRYKVAKRGQDVALRCDPISGHVSLFWYQQALGQGPEFLTYFQNEAQLDKSGLPSDRFFAERPEGSVSTLKIQRTQQEDSAVYLCASSERPGGNQPQHFGDGTRLSIL.

The chain has TRBV11-2 and TRBJ1-5; tentative D call: TRBD1 (6 bases). V lost 0 bases, J lost 2 bases, and 8 bases lay in between. CDR1 and CDR2 (germline): SGHAT, FQNNGV. The CDR3 is 15 residues long. CDR3 bases: TGTGCCAGCAGCTTAGACCCAGGGGGCAATCAGCCCCAGCATTTT. Its translation is CASSLDPGGNQPQHF. The entire variable domain, with the rest obtained from reference TRBV11-2 and TRBJ1-5, is as follows: EAGVAQSPRYKIIEKRQSVAFWCNPISGHATLYWYQQILGQGPKLLIQFQNNGVVDDSQLPKDRFSAERLKGVDSTLKIQPAKLEDSAVYLCASSLDPGGNQPQHFGDGTRLSIL.

This clone appeared once. V is TRBV5-1 and J is TRBJ2-7; 12 bases are shared with TRBD2. The CDR3 is made up of 16 amino acids. CDR1 SGHRS and CDR2 YFSETQ come from the germline V gene. Unmatched junction bases numbered 6, after V lost 4 bases and J lost 1 base. The CDR3 DNA reads as TGCGCCAGCAGCCTGACCGGGACTAGCGGGTCCTACGAGCAGTACTTC. As protein: CASSLTGTSGSYEQYF.

This clone was counted a single time. The chain joins TRBV28 to TRBJ2-1; TRBD2 matches at 7 bases. This CDR3 has 19 residues. Trimming removed 6 bases from V and 1 base from J; junction bases left unmatched: 18. Germline CDR1 is MDHEN and CDR2 is SYDVKM. This CDR3 reads CASSRINSGLGGSYNEQFF. CDR3 DNA: TGTGCCAGCAGCCGAATAAACTCAGGCCTGGGGGGGTCCTACAATGAGCAGTTCTTC.

The DNA of the CDR3 is TGTGCCAGCACCCTAGGAGGTTCAAGCACAGATACGCAGTATTTT. As protein: CASTLGGSSTDTQYF. The chain uses TRBV9 and TRBJ2-3; D possibly corresponds to TRBD2 (5 bases). Per germline, CDR1 SGDLS and CDR2 YYNGEE. The CDR3 is 15 amino acids. The ends were cut back, 6 bases at V and 0 bases at J, with 14 bases in the middle.

The chain employs TRBV28 and TRBJ2-7; 14 nucleotides align to TRBD2. Per the germline V gene, CDR1 is MDHEN and CDR2 is SYDVKM. CDR3 length: 14 amino acids. J gave up 4 bases and V 9 bases, and 5 bases lay outside the gene matches. The CDR3: CASTGLAGVYEQYF. The CDR3 coding sequence is TGTGCCAGTACGGGACTAGCGGGGGTTTACGAGCAGTACTTC.